This T cell receptor beta chain originates from a study of OX40 agonist ivuxolimab in advanced cancers. Across the study: Clinicians treated patients with ivuxolimab, an agonistic anti-OX40 (CD134) antibody. Prior anti-PD-1, anti-PD-L1 or anti-CTLA-4 therapy was allowed; 40% had some. Three patients, one with hepatocellular carcinoma and two with cutaneous melanoma, achieved partial responses.

The protocol was immunoSEQ multiplex PCR, while the TCRdb copy is restricted to in-frame clones and leaves out a portion. The table shows tens of thousands of clones, with about 90% occurring only once. This material consisted of CD4+ or CD8+ T cells sorted from blood, taken in a trial of the OX40 agonist ivuxolimab. This receptor was obtained from an adult with an advanced solid tumor such as melanoma, head and neck, liver or kidney cancer.

CDR3 nucleotide sequence: TGCGCCAGCAGCCTACCAAGTACCGGGGGCCGGGAAGAGACCCAGTACTTC. This gives the protein CASSLPSTGGREETQYF. This chain connects TRBV4-1 to TRBJ2-5; D is perhaps TRBD1 or TRBD2 (6 bases each). The CDR3 is made up of 17 amino acids. V dropped 4 bases and J dropped 3 bases, with 21 bases sitting between them. From germline, CDR1 is MGHRA and CDR2 YSYEKL.